These T cell receptor beta chains were read from a single sample in a study of OX40 agonist ivuxolimab in advanced cancers. TCRdb's copy holds only in-frame clones and misses some; the assay was immunoSEQ multiplex PCR. The repertoire has approximately 33,000 clones, around 85% of them found once; the top ten carry over 35%. The specimen comprised CD4+ or CD8+ T cells sorted from blood, sampled in a trial of the OX40 agonist ivuxolimab. All receptors derive from an adult with an advanced solid tumor such as melanoma, head and neck, liver or kidney cancer. The CDR3 runs from the conserved cysteine through the conserved F or W. Each record gives: V gene, J gene, D gene, clone size, CDR3 protein, CDR3 DNA. The D gene is left open where the match is weak. Where a row states a size, it is once, few, many or the class of an expanded clone; other rows omit it.

>TRBV19|TRBJ1-5|-|-
CASSEFREINQPQHF
TGTGCCAGTAGTGAGTTTAGGGAGATCAATCAGCCCCAGCATTTT
>TRBV6-4|TRBJ2-2|TRBD2|many
CASSREEYGELFF
TGTGCCAGCAGTCGGGAGGAATACGGGGAGCTGTTTTTT
>TRBV9|TRBJ1-4|-|-
CASSETGNNYEKLFF
TGTGCCAGCAGCGAGACAGGCAACAATTATGAAAAACTGTTTTTT
>TRBV28|TRBJ1-3|-|-
CASSYGLSSGNTIYF
TGTGCCAGCAGTTATGGACTCAGCTCTGGAAACACCATATATTTT
>TRBV4-2|TRBJ2-7|-|-
CASSQVGTAYEQYF
TGTGCCAGCAGCCAAGTTGGAACAGCCTACGAGCAGTACTTC
>TRBV5-4|TRBJ2-5|-|-
CASSLAADQETQYF
TGTGCCAGCAGCTTGGCTGCGGATCAAGAGACCCAGTACTTC
>TRBV28|TRBJ1-5|-|-
CASSLGGPDSNQPQHF
TGTGCCAGCAGTTTGGGGGGACCGGATAGCAATCAGCCCCAGCATTTT
>TRBV28|TRBJ2-5|TRBD1|-
CASSGTGWTGDPKETQYF
TGTGCCAGCAGCGGGACAGGATGGACGGGAGACCCCAAAGAGACCCAGTACTTC
>TRBV6-4|TRBJ2-3|TRBD2|-
CASSAHSGRGADTQYF
TGTGCCAGCAGTGCCCATAGCGGGAGGGGTGCAGATACGCAGTATTTT
>TRBV2|TRBJ2-1|-|-
CASSENWREQFF
TGTGCCAGCAGTGAGAATTGGCGGGAGCAGTTCTTC
>TRBV30|TRBJ1-5|-|-
CAWSASNQPQHF
TGTGCCTGGAGTGCCAGCAATCAGCCCCAGCATTTT
>TRBV7-2|TRBJ2-7|TRBD2|-
CASSRRLAGLYEQYF
TGTGCCAGCAGCCGACGACTAGCGGGTCTGTACGAGCAGTACTTC
>TRBV5-1|TRBJ1-2|TRBD1|-
CASSLAYGTGAIGGYTF
TGCGCCAGCAGCTTGGCCTATGGGACAGGGGCCATTGGGGGCTACACCTTC
>TRBV28|TRBJ1-5|-|-
CASRVGWGRRNQPQHF
TGTGCCAGCAGAGTAGGGTGGGGGCGAAGGAATCAGCCCCAGCATTTT
>TRBV28|TRBJ1-4|-|few
CASSLWSQGSEKLFF
TGTGCCAGCAGTTTATGGAGCCAGGGTTCTGAAAAACTGTTTTTT
>TRBV18|TRBJ1-2|TRBD1|few
CASSPDRGNGYTF
TGTGCCAGCTCTCCGGACAGGGGTAATGGCTACACCTTC
>TRBV9|TRBJ2-2|-|-
CASSASGTPNTGELFF
TGTGCCAGCAGCGCTAGTGGGACACCCAACACCGGGGAGCTGTTTTTT
>TRBV27|TRBJ2-2|-|-
CASGPGSGYTGELFF
TGTGCCAGCGGGCCGGGTAGCGGTTACACCGGGGAGCTGTTTTTT
>TRBV29-1|TRBJ1-2|-|-
CALDSNYGYTF
TGCGCCCTGGACAGCAACTATGGCTACACCTTC
>TRBV11-2|TRBJ2-7|TRBD1|-
CASSLGQGDYEQYF
TGTGCCAGCAGCCTGGGACAGGGGGACTACGAGCAGTACTTC
>TRBV4-1|TRBJ2-7|-|-
CASSLSGSTGTQDWYEQYF
TGCGCCAGCAGCCTCAGCGGGTCGACCGGGACGCAGGATTGGTACGAGCAGTACTTC
>TRBV7-8|TRBJ2-5|TRBD2|-
CASSLELAGLQETQYF
TGTGCCAGCAGCCTCGAACTAGCGGGGCTCCAAGAGACCCAGTACTTC
>TRBV6-4|TRBJ2-2|-|-
CASSDTSTGELFF
TGTGCCAGCAGTGACACTAGCACCGGGGAGCTGTTTTTT
>TRBV12-1|TRBJ2-3|-|-
CASRLAGNTDTQYF
TGTGCCAGCAGACTAGCGGGAAACACAGATACGCAGTATTTT
>TRBV6-5|TRBJ1-2|-|few
CASSYSVAVSYGYTF
TGTGCCAGCAGTTACTCAGTGGCAGTGAGCTATGGCTACACCTTC
>TRBV11-3|TRBJ1-1|-|-
CASGRGDTEAFF
TGTGCCAGCGGAAGGGGGGACACTGAAGCTTTCTTT
>TRBV11-1|TRBJ2-7|TRBD1|few
CASSPGTGWNEQYF
TGTGCCAGCAGTCCTGGGACAGGGTGGAACGAGCAGTACTTC
>TRBV4-1|TRBJ2-1|TRBD2|-
CASGLRSGSRVHDEQFF
TGCGCCAGCGGTTTGCGTAGCGGGAGTCGGGTTCATGATGAGCAGTTCTTC
>TRBV13|TRBJ2-2|-|-
CASSSGTLNTGELFF
TGTGCCAGCAGCTCCGGGACTCTGAACACCGGGGAGCTGTTTTTT
>TRBV27|TRBJ2-1|TRBD2|-
CASSFSSGYSYNEQFF
TGTGCCAGCAGTTTCTCTAGCGGATACTCCTACAATGAGCAGTTCTTC
>TRBV7-8|TRBJ2-7|TRBD2|-
CASSQNSGTSAYEQYF
TGTGCCAGCAGCCAAAACTCCGGGACTAGCGCATACGAGCAGTACTTC
>TRBV6-4|TRBJ2-1|TRBD2|-
CASSGTNYNEQFF
TGTGCCAGCAGCGGGACTAACTACAATGAGCAGTTCTTC
>TRBV5-1|TRBJ2-2|-|-
CASSLEVFSRTGELFF
TGCGCCAGCAGCTTGGAGGTCTTCTCGCGGACCGGGGAGCTGTTTTTT
>TRBV2|TRBJ2-7|-|-
CASKGTGAPYEQYF
TGTGCCAGCAAGGGGACCGGGGCCCCGTACGAGCAGTACTTC
>TRBV27|TRBJ2-1|TRBD2|-
CATRGLAGANEQFF
TGTGCCACCAGGGGACTAGCGGGAGCCAATGAGCAGTTCTTC
>TRBV7-8|TRBJ2-7|-|-
CASSRTFSYEQYF
TGTGCCAGCAGCCGGACATTTTCCTACGAGCAGTACTTC
>TRBV10-3|TRBJ2-1|TRBD2|-
CAISGTSGRGNEQFF
TGTGCCATCAGTGGGACTAGCGGGAGAGGCAATGAGCAGTTCTTC
>TRBV29-1|TRBJ2-1|TRBD2|-
CSVEGFVGTSPGYEQFF
TGCAGCGTTGAAGGTTTTGTCGGGACTAGCCCAGGCTATGAGCAGTTCTTC
>TRBV6-5|TRBJ2-6|-|once
CASSGAGANVLTF
TGTGCCAGCAGCGGGGCTGGGGCCAACGTCCTGACTTTC
>TRBV14|TRBJ1-2|-|-
CASSLSRGLLNGYTF
TGTGCCAGCAGTTTATCGAGAGGGCTCCTCAATGGCTACACCTTC
>TRBV5-1|TRBJ2-3|TRBD1|-
CASSFGQGANTQYF
TGCGCCAGCAGCTTTGGTCAGGGGGCCAATACGCAGTATTTT
>TRBV7-6|TRBJ2-7|TRBD2|-
CASSLNRPGGGDEQYF
TGTGCCAGCAGCTTAAACAGGCCCGGGGGGGGAGACGAGCAGTACTTC
>TRBV11-2|TRBJ2-3|-|-
CASSLTRSRGDTQYF
TGTGCCAGCAGCCTTACACGATCCCGGGGAGATACGCAGTATTTT
>TRBV7-6|TRBJ2-7|TRBD2|-
CASSLAGGPGDEQYF
TGTGCCAGCAGCCTAGCGGGAGGGCCGGGGGACGAGCAGTACTTC
>TRBV5-4|TRBJ1-5|-|-
CASSLAIGPFTYQPQHF
TGTGCCAGCAGCTTGGCGATAGGACCTTTCACCTATCAGCCCCAGCATTTT
>TRBV10-1|TRBJ1-2|-|few
CAVQTGTPYGYTF
TGCGCCGTCCAGACCGGGACCCCCTATGGCTACACCTTC
>TRBV7-9|TRBJ1-4|-|-
CASSLAWQGSNEKLFF
TGTGCCAGCAGCTTAGCGTGGCAGGGGTCTAATGAAAAACTGTTTTTT
>TRBV10-3|TRBJ2-3|-|once
CAISESPGEGTDTQYF
TGTGCCATCAGTGAGTCCCCTGGGGAAGGAACAGATACGCAGTATTTT
>TRBV30|TRBJ2-3|-|-
CAWSGGPTQYF
TGTGCCTGGAGCGGAGGCCCTACGCAGTATTTT
>TRBV7-9|TRBJ2-7|TRBD1|-
CASSSWDSAYEQYF
TGTGCCAGCAGCTCATGGGACAGTGCCTACGAGCAGTACTTC
>TRBV7-9|TRBJ1-2|TRBD1|-
CASSLRQGNYGYTF
TGTGCCAGCAGCCTCAGACAGGGCAACTATGGCTACACCTTC
>TRBV28|TRBJ1-5|TRBD1|-
CANGGQGANQPQHF
TGTGCCAACGGGGGACAGGGGGCAAATCAGCCCCAGCATTTT
>TRBV19|TRBJ1-5|-|-
CASCWGPTGNQPQHF
TGTGCCAGTTGTTGGGGACCCACCGGCAATCAGCCCCAGCATTTT
>TRBV30|TRBJ1-4|-|-
CAWSDGFELFF
TGTGCCTGGAGTGATGGGTTCGAACTGTTTTTT
>TRBV27|TRBJ2-7|-|-
CASSGWVGGEQYF
TGTGCCAGCAGCGGATGGGTAGGCGGCGAGCAGTACTTC